One sample yielded the 23 T cell receptor beta chains listed below, sequenced in a study of blood T cell repertoires in COVID-19. Repertoires were generated with immunoSEQ multiplex PCR, while TCRdb's copy carries only in-frame clones and drops some. Found here are about 160,000 clones, 70% to 80% of them singletons; the top ten hold 8% to 9.5%. The sample was peripheral blood. The receptors here all came from a man in his 60s with acute or convalescent COVID-19.

The gene calls are TRBV25-1 and TRBJ1-1, with D maybe TRBD1 (6 bases). V was trimmed by 4 bases and J by 1 base, leaving 7 bases between them. Per the germline V gene, CDR1 is MGHDK and CDR2 is SYGVNS. The CDR3 sequence is 13 residues long. CDR3 sequence reads: CASSAQGNTEAFF. The CDR3 coding sequence is TGTGCCAGCAGTGCACAGGGGAACACTGAAGCTTTCTTT.

The CDR3 spells CSVGTGNTEAFF. As DNA, the CDR3 is TGCAGCGTTGGGACTGGGAACACTGAAGCTTTCTTT. The rearrangement links TRBV29-1 to TRBJ1-1, with D unclear. Trimming shortened V by 4 bases and J by 1 base, and 7 bases separated the two germline ends. Germline-derived CDR1 and CDR2 are SQVTM and ANQGSEA. The length of the CDR3 is 12 residues.

V and J are TRBV6-5 and TRBJ1-4; tentatively, D is TRBD1 (6 bases). The germline V gene has CDR1 MNHEY and CDR2 SVGAGI. CDR3 length: 14 residues. V shed 5 bases and J shed 8 bases, with 15 bases lying between them. The CDR3 DNA follows: TGTGCCAGCAGTCTACAGGGTTCGCGGGAAAAACTGTTTTTT. Its protein is CASSLQGSREKLFF.

This clone was picked up a small number of times. The rearrangement links TRBV6-1 to TRBJ1-5; D might be TRBD1 (6 bases). The CDR3 extends over 15 amino acids. Germline lookup yields CDR1 MNHNS and CDR2 SASEGT. V was cut by 3 bases and J by 4 bases, with 13 bases left in between. Written as DNA, the CDR3 is TGTGCCAGCAGTGAGGCCTTACAGGGTAATCAGCCCCAGCATTTT. Translation: CASSEALQGNQPQHF.

The chain links TRBV19 to TRBJ1-2, with TRBD1 matching over 7 bases. Per germline, CDR1 LNHDA and CDR2 SQIVND (reference sequence). The CDR3 spans 13 residues. Trimming took 7 bases from V and 5 from J; bases not matched to a gene: 7. The chain's CDR3 is CASNPTGNYGYTF. The CDR3 region has the DNA TGTGCCAGTAACCCGACAGGGAATTATGGCTACACCTTC. Drawing the rest from reference TRBV19 and TRBJ1-2, the complete variable domain is DGGITQSPKYLFRKEGQNVTLSCEQNLNHDAMYWYRQDPGQGLRLIYYSQIVNDFQKGDIAEGYSVSREKKESFPLTVTSAQKNPTAFYLCASNPTGNYGYTFGSGTRLTVV.

The chain is built from TRBV5-1 and TRBJ1-4; D remains unclear. This CDR3 is 14 amino acids long. V lost 5 bases and J lost 3, with 11 bases in between. Germline V gene data show CDR1 as SGHRS and CDR2 as YFSETQ. Here the CDR3 reads CASRWKEPNEKLFF. CDR3 bases: TGCGCCAGCAGGTGGAAGGAGCCTAATGAAAAACTGTTTTTT.

This clone was recorded a few times. The chain is built from TRBV6-2 or TRBV6-3 and TRBJ2-7; TRBD1 agrees at 8 bases. CDR3 length: 13 amino acids. Germline CDR1 MNHEY, CDR2 SVGEGT. The V gene end was trimmed by 7 bases and the J gene end by 7 bases; junction bases not matched to a gene: 9. The CDR3 region is CASNPGTGREQYF. As DNA, the CDR3 is TGTGCCAGCAACCCCGGGACAGGTCGGGAGCAGTACTTC.

This clone was seen a handful of times. The chain is built from TRBV18 and TRBJ1-5; D remains ambiguous. CDR3 length: 13 amino acids. Trimming stripped 2 bases from V and 6 bases from J, with 8 bases between. The germline gives CDR1 KGHSH, CDR2 LQKENI. CDR3 protein: CASSPGNGQPQHF. The CDR3 DNA is TGTGCCAGCTCACCAGGCAATGGTCAGCCCCAGCATTTT.

The V gene is TRBV7-8, the J gene TRBJ1-6; D perhaps matches TRBD1 (5 bases). Between the trimmed V and J ends, which lost 1 base and 7 bases, there was a span of 11 bases. The CDR3 contains 15 residues. Germline lookup yields CDR1 SGHVS and CDR2 FQNEAQ. CDR3 in DNA: TGTGCCAGCAGCTTAGATGCGGGGCCAAATTCACCCCTCCACTTT. Encoded protein: CASSLDAGPNSPLHF.

This clone was seen only once. This sequence joins TRBV5-1 and TRBJ2-7; D call uncertain. The CDR3 is made up of 14 amino acids. Trimming cost V 4 bases and J 0 bases, with 11 bases left between them. Germline V gene lookup returns CDR1 SGHRS and CDR2 YFSETQ. Written as DNA, the CDR3 is TGCGCCAGCAGCCCCAGTGTAAGCTCCTACGAGCAGTACTTC. Protein: CASSPSVSSYEQYF.

This chain links TRBV5-8 with TRBJ1-5, with 7 bases fitting TRBD1. Per the germline V gene, CDR1 is SGHTS and CDR2 is YDEGEE. Losses at the gene ends were 6 bases for V and 4 bases for J; bases not matched to a gene: 4. The CDR3 is 13 amino acids. The CDR3 protein is CASNRRGNQPQHF. CDR3 nucleotide sequence: TGTGCCAGCAATCGCAGGGGGAATCAGCCCCAGCATTTT.

This clone occurred a few times. The V gene is TRBV7-6, the J gene TRBJ1-1, with D possibly TRBD1 on 6 matching bases. This CDR3 spans 15 amino acids. The V gene lost 5 bases and the J gene lost 2 bases, with 15 bases spanning the gap. Germline V lookup: CDR1 SGHVS, CDR2 FNYEAQ. CDR3 in DNA: TGTGCCAGCAGCCGTGGTGGCAGGGGAAACACTGAAGCTTTCTTT. This encodes CASSRGGRGNTEAFF. The entire variable domain, with the rest obtained from reference TRBV7-6 and TRBJ1-1, is as follows: GAGVSQSPRYKVTKRGQDVALRCDPISGHVSLYWYRQALGQGPEFLTYFNYEAQQDKSGLPNDRFSAERPEGSISTLTIQRTEQRDSAMYRCASSRGGRGNTEAFFGQGTRLTVV.

The V gene is TRBV28, the J gene TRBJ1-2; TRBD1 matches at 7 bases. From germline, CDR1 is MDHEN and CDR2 SYDVKM. The CDR3 has 16 residues. Losses at the gene ends were 3 bases for V and 6 bases for J; bases not matched to a gene: 13. This CDR3 reads CASSFFSGGTANGYTF. The CDR3 nucleotides are TGTGCCAGCAGTTTTTTCAGCGGGGGGACAGCCAATGGCTACACCTTC.

J is TRBJ2-2 and V is TRBV5-4; D unresolved. V lost 4 bases and J lost 1, with 8 bases in between. The CDR3 length is 14 residues. Germline lookup yields CDR1 SGHNT and CDR2 YYREEE (reference sequence). DNA for the CDR3: TGTGCCAGCAGCGCGTCACTGAACACCGGGGAGCTGTTTTTT. This sequence encodes CASSASLNTGELFF.

The rearrangement joins TRBV6-5 to TRBJ2-7, with D perhaps matching TRBD1 (6 bases). V was shortened by 9 bases and J by 4 bases, with 13 bases between the two germline ends. Germline V gives CDR1 MNHEY, CDR2 SVGAGI. The CDR3 has 12 residues. This CDR3 is CASWTEFYEQYF. Written as DNA, the CDR3 is TGTGCCAGTTGGACAGAGTTTTACGAGCAGTACTTC.

V and J are TRBV6-5 and TRBJ1-2, with 9 bases identical to TRBD1. CDR1 is MNHEY, CDR2 SVGAGI, per germline. CDR3 length: 12 residues. V trimming: 10 bases; J trimming: 6 bases; junction bases outside the gene matches: 6. The CDR3 spells CATQTGGDGYTF. The CDR3 DNA is TGTGCCACCCAAACAGGGGGCGATGGCTACACCTTC.

V and J are TRBV7-2 and TRBJ2-3, with 12 bases that match TRBD2. Germline loops: CDR1 SGHTA, CDR2 FQGNSA. The V and J ends lost 6 bases and 0 bases, in that order; junction bases with no gene match: 4. This CDR3 spans 16 amino acids. CDR3 coding DNA: TGTGCCAGCAGACCTCTAGCGGGGGGGAGCACAGATACGCAGTATTTT. Translating it yields CASRPLAGGSTDTQYF.

This rearrangement joins TRBV21-1 to TRBJ2-5; the table's TRBD1 call for D was not verified on the DNA. TRBV21-1 is designated a pseudogene. This CDR3 spans 17 amino acids. CDR3 sequence (DNA): TGTGCCAGCGCCGGGACAGCAACTGGAAAGTTCCAAGAGACCCAGTACTTC. Translated, it gives CASAGTATGKFQETQYF.

The chain links TRBV18 to TRBJ2-1; 9 nucleotides agree with TRBD1. Unmatched junction bases numbered 1, after V lost 6 bases and J lost 7 bases. From germline, CDR1 is KGHSH and CDR2 LQKENI. The CDR3 is 12 residues long. The CDR3 DNA is TGTGCCAGCTCCGGGACAGGGAATGAGCAGTTCTTC. It yields the protein CASSGTGNEQFF.

This chain uses TRBV25-1 with TRBJ2-1, with a possible D match to TRBD2 (6 bases). V was shortened by 1 base and J by 0 bases, with 10 bases between the two germline ends. Germline V gene sequence: CDR1 MGHDK, CDR2 SYGVNS. The CDR3 consists of 16 residues. CDR3 bases: TGTGCCAGCAGTGAATCGGGGGAGAGCTCCTACAATGAGCAGTTCTTC. Translating it yields CASSESGESSYNEQFF.

In DNA form, the CDR3 reads TGTGCCAGCAGCCGACAGACACTAGCGGCGCGGCAGACCCAGTACTTC. Translating it yields CASSRQTLAARQTQYF. The chain joins TRBV11-1 to TRBJ2-5; 8 nucleotides line up with TRBD2. Germline loops: CDR1 SGHAT, CDR2 FQDESV (reference sequence). J gave up 6 bases and V 5 bases, and 14 bases lay outside the gene matches. The CDR3 sequence is 16 residues long. Using reference TRBV11-1 and TRBJ2-5 for the parts outside the CDR3, the full variable domain is EAEVAQSPRYKITEKSQAVAFWCDPISGHATLYWYRQILGQGPELLVQFQDESVVDDSQLPKDRFSAERLKGVDSTLKIQPAELGDSAMYLCASSRQTLAARQTQYFGPGTRLLVL.

The V gene is TRBV9, the J gene TRBJ1-3; 7 bases match TRBD1. The CDR3 length is 17 residues. Looked up from germline, CDR1 is SGDLS and CDR2 is YYNGEE. J gave up 0 bases and V 4 bases, and 10 bases lay outside the gene matches. The CDR3 is CASSPQGQSSSGNTIYF. The CDR3 DNA follows: TGTGCCAGCAGCCCTCAGGGACAGTCAAGCTCTGGAAACACCATATATTTT.

The chain carries TRBV11-3 and TRBJ2-3, with TRBD2 matching 8 bases. J was trimmed by 7 bases and V by 5 bases; bases with no gene match: 8. Germline CDR1 is SGHNT and CDR2 is YENEEA. The CDR3 sequence is 14 residues long. CDR3 sequence: CASSLRGGQNTQYF. CDR3 nucleotide sequence: TGTGCCAGCAGCCTCCGGGGGGGCCAGAATACGCAGTATTTT.